This T cell receptor beta chain emerged from a study of blood T cell repertoires in COVID-19. Original processing notes: The assay estimated nucleated cells by amplifying reference gene primers. TCRdb's copy holds only in-frame clones and misses some; the assay was immunoSEQ multiplex PCR. V, J and clone size are taken as reported in that table, and D and trimming were inferred from the DNA itself. The sample yields about 260,000 clones, over 80% seen once. Sequenced: PBMCs or T cells enriched from blood (not recorded which). The receptor was isolated from a man aged 50 to 59 who had been exposed to COVID-19.

CDR3 nucleotide sequence: TGTGCCAGCAGCGTAGGGGGTAGCGGGGTGAGCAATGAGCAGTTCTTC. Its translation: CASSVGGSGVSNEQFF. V and J are TRBV9 and TRBJ2-1; 8 bases match TRBD2. The CDR3 extends over 16 amino acids. Germline CDR1 is SGDLS and CDR2 is YYNGEE. V dropped 0 bases and J dropped 6; count of bases not matched to a gene: 8.